This T cell receptor beta chain is from a study of blood T cell repertoires in COVID-19. In the study overall: Specimens from acute and convalescent COVID-19 originated in the United States, Italy and Spain. T cells, B-cell-depleted T cells, or PBMCs provided the cDNA or gDNA that served as material.

The CDR3 spans 12 residues. Germline CDR1 reads MDHEN; CDR2 reads SYDVKM. Trimming took 6 bases from V and 7 from J; bases not matched to a gene: 5. In the study's own analysis: It was from reference gene primer amplification that nucleated cell counts were estimated. The table came from immunoSEQ multiplex PCR; TCRdb's copy has only in-frame clones and leaves some out. The V and J calls and clone size were taken over from that table, and D and trimming were inferred from the DNA. The data show 70,000 or so clones, approximately 90% seen once. This TCR was recovered from a man aged 60-69 years with acute or convalescent COVID-19. Sequencing was carried out using peripheral blood. V gene TRBV28 combines with J gene TRBJ1-1, with 7 bases that match TRBD1. CDR3 sequence (DNA): TGTGCCAGCAGGAGGGGGCATGGTGAAGCTTTCTTT. Residues: CASRRGHGEAFF.